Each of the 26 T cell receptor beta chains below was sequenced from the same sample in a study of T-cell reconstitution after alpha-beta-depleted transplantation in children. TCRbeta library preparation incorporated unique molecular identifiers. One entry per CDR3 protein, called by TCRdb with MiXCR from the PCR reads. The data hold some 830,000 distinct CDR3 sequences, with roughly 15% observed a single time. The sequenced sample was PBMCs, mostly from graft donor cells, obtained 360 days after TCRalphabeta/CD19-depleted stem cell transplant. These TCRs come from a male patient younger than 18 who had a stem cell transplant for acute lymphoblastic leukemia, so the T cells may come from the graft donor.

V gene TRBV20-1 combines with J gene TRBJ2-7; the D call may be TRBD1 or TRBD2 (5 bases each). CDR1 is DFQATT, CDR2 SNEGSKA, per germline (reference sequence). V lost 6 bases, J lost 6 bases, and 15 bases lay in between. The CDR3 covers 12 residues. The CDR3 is CSAKVGTTEQYF. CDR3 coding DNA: TGCAGTGCCAAAGTCGGGACGACCGAGCAGTACTTC.

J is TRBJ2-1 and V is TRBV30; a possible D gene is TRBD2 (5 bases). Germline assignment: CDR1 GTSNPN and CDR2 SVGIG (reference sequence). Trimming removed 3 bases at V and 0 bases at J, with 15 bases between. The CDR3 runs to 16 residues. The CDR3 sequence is CAWRKRGTVSYNEQFF. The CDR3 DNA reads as TGTGCCTGGAGGAAACGGGGAACGGTCTCCTACAATGAGCAGTTCTTC.

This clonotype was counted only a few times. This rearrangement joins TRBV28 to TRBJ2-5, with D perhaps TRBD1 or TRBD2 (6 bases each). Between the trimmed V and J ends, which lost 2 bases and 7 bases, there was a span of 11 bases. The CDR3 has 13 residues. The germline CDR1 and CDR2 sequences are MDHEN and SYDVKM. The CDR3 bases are TGTGCCAGCAGTTTAGGGGGGCGTGTGACCCAGTACTTC. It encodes CASSLGGRVTQYF.

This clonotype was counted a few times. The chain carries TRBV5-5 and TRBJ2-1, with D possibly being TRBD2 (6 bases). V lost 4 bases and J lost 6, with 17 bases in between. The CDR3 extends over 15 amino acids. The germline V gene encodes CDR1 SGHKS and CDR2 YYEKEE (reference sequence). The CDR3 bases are TGTGCCAGCAGCGCGACCTGGGAGGACGGCAATGAGCAGTTCTTC. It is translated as CASSATWEDGNEQFF.

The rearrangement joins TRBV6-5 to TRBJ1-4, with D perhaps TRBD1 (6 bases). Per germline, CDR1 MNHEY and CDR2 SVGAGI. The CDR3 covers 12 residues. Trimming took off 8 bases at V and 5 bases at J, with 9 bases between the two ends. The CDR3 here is CASAQGNEKLFF. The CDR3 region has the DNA TGTGCCAGCGCTCAGGGGAATGAAAAACTGTTTTTT.

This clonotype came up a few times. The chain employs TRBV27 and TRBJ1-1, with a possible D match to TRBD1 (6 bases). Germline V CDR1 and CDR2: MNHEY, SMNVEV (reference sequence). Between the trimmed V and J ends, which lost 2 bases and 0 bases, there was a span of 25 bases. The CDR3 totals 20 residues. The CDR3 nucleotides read TGTGCCAGCAGTTTAAAGACGTATTACAGGGAACCCCCAATGAACACTGAAGCTTTCTTT. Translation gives CASSLKTYYREPPMNTEAFF.

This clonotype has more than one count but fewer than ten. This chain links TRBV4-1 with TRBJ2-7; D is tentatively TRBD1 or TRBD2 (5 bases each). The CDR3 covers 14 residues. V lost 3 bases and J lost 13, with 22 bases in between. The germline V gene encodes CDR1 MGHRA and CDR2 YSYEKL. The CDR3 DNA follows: TGCGCCAGCAGCCACCCCGGTGGGGGAAGCCCGATCTACTTC. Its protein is CASSHPGGGSPIYF.

The CDR3 nucleotides are TGTGCCATCAGGGCAACTAATGAAAAACTGTTTTTT. This gives the protein CAIRATNEKLFF. The chain combines TRBV10-3 with TRBJ1-4, with unresolved D. Trimming left V 6 bases short and J 0 bases short, with 2 bases between. CDR1 and CDR2 from the germline V gene are ENHRY and SYGVKD. The CDR3 is 12 residues long.

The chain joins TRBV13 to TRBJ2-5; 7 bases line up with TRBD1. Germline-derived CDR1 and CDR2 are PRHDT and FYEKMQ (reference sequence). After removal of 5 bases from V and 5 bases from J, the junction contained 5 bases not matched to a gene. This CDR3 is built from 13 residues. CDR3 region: CASSPTGYETQYF. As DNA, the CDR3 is TGTGCCAGCAGCCCGACAGGGTATGAGACCCAGTACTTC.

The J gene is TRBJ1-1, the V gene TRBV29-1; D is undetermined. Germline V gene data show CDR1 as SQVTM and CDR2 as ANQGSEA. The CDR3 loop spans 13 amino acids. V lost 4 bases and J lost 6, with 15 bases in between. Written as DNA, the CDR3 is TGCAGCGTTGCCAGGAATGATGGCCCTGAAGCTTTCTTT. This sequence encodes CSVARNDGPEAFF.

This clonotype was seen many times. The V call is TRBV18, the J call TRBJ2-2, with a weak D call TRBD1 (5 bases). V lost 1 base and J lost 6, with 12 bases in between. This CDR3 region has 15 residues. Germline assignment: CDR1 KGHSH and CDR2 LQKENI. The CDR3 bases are TGTGCCAGCTCACCACATCCAGGGCCCTCCGGGGAGCTGTTTTTT. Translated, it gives CASSPHPGPSGELFF. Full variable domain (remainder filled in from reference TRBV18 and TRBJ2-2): NAGVMQNPRHLVRRRGQEARLRCSPMKGHSHVYWYRQLPEEGLKFMVYLQKENIIDESGMPKERFSAEFPKEGPSILRIQQVVRGDSAAYFCASSPHPGPSGELFFGEGSRLTVL.

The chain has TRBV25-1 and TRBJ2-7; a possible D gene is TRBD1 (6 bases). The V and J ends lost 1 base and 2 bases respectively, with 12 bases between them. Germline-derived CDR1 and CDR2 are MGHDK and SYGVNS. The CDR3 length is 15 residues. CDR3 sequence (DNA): TGTGCCAGCAGTGAATGGGGGCAGATAGCCTACGAGCAGTACTTC. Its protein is CASSEWGQIAYEQYF.

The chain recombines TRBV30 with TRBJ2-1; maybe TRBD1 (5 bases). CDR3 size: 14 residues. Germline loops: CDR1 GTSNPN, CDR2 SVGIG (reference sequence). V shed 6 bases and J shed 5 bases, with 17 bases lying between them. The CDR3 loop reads CACPRQGVHNEQFF. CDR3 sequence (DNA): TGTGCCTGCCCCCGGCAGGGCGTACACAATGAGCAGTTCTTC.

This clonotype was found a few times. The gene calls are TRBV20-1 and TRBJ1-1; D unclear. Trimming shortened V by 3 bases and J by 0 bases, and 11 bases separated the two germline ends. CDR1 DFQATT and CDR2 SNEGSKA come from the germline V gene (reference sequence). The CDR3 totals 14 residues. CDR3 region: CSASRQSLNTEAFF. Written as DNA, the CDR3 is TGCAGTGCTAGTCGGCAGAGCCTGAACACTGAAGCTTTCTTT.

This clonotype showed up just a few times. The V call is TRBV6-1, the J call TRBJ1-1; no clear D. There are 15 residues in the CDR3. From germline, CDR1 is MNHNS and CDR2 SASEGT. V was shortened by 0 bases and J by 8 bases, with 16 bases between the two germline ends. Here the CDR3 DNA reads TGTGCCAGCAGTGAAGCGCTGAACAGCGGAACCGAAGCTTTCTTT. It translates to CASSEALNSGTEAFF.

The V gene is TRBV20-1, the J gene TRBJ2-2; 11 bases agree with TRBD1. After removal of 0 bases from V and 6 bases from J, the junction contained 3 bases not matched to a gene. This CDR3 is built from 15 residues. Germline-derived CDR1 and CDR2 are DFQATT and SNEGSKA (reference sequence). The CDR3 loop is CSARDWTGGPGELFF. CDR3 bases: TGCAGTGCTAGAGATTGGACAGGGGGCCCCGGGGAGCTGTTTTTT.

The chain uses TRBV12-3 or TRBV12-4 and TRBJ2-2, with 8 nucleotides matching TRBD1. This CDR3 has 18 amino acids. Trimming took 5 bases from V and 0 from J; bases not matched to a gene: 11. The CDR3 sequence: CASSPTLGQGSNTGELFF. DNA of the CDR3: TGTGCCAGCAGTCCAACCCTAGGACAGGGTTCGAACACCGGGGAGCTGTTTTTT.

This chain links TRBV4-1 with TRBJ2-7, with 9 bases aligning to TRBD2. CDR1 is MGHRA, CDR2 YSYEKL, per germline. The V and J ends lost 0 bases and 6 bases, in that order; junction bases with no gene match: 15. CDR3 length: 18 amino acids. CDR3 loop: CASSQEGGIGRREGEQYF. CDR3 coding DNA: TGCGCCAGCAGCCAAGAAGGGGGGATAGGTCGGCGGGAGGGCGAGCAGTACTTC.

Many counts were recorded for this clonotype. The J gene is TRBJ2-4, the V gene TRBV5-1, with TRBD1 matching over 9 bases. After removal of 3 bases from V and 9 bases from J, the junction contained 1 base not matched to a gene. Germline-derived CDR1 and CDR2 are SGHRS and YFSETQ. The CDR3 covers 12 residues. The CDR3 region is CASSSTGGIQYF. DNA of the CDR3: TGCGCCAGCAGCTCGACAGGGGGCATTCAGTACTTC.

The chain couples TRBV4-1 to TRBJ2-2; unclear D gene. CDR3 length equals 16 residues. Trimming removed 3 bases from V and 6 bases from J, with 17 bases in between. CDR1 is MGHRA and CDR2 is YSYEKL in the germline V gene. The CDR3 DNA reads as TGCGCCAGCAGCCAGATACCGTCTACATTTCCCGGGGAGCTGTTTTTT. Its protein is CASSQIPSTFPGELFF.

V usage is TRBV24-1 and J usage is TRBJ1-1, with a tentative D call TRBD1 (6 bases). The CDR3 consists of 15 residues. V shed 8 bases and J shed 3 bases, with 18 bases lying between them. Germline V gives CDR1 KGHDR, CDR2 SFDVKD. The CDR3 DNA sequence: TGTGCCACCAAATACCCTGACAGGCGGGACACTGAAGCTTTCTTT. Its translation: CATKYPDRRDTEAFF.

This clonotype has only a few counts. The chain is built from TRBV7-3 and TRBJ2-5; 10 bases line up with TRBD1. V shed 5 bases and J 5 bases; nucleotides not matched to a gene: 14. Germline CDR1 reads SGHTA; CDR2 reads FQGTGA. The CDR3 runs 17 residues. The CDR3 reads CASSPGIGTGVYETQYF. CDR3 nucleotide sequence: TGTGCCAGCAGCCCTGGGATCGGGACAGGGGTCTATGAGACCCAGTACTTC.

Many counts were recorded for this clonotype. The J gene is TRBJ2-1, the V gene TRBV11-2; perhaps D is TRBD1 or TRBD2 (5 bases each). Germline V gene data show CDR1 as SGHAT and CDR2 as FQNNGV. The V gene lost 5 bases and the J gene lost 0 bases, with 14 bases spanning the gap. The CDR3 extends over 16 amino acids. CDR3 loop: CASSDWDGDSYNEQFF. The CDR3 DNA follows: TGTGCCAGCAGCGATTGGGACGGGGACTCCTACAATGAGCAGTTCTTC.

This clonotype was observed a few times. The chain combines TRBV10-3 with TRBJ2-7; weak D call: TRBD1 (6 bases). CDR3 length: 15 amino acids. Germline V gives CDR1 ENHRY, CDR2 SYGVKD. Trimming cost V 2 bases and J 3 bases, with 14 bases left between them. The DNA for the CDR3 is TGTGCCATCAGTGAGACGGACAGCGCAAGCTACGAGCAGTACTTC. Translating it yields CAISETDSASYEQYF.

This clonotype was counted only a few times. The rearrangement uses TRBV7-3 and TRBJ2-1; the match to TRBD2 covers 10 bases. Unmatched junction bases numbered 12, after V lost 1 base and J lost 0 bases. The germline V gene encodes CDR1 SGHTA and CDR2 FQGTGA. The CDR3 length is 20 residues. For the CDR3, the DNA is TGTGCCAGCAGCTTAATAGGGGGACCGGCTAGCGGGAGCTCCTACAATGAGCAGTTCTTC. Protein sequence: CASSLIGGPASGSSYNEQFF. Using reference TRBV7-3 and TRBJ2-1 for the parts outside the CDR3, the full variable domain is GAGVSQTPSNKVTEKGKYVELRCDPISGHTALYWYRQSLGQGPEFLIYFQGTGAADDSGLPNDRFFAVRPEGSVSTLKIQRTERGDSAVYLCASSLIGGPASGSSYNEQFFGPGTRLTVL.

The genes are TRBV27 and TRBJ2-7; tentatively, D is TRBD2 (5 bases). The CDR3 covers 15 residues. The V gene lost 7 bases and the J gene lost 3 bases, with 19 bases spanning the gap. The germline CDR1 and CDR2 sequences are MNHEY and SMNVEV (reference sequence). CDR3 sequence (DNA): TGTGCCAGCAAGACTTATAACGGGATTTTCTACGAGCAGTACTTC. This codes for CASKTYNGIFYEQYF.